One sample yielded the 13 T cell receptor beta chains listed below, sequenced in a study of T cells after yellow fever vaccination (dated by TCRdb to the late 2010s). The treatment or condition label, as the study defines it: live attenuated yellow fever vaccine strain. To prepare the library, 5' RACE was applied. Sequencing used an Illumina HiSeq 2500. TCRdb cleaned the public reads at Q25 with fastp, built clones with MiXCR and kept in-frame beta chains. Rows merge per CDR3 protein into single entries with the most common DNA and genes. In this sample the table shows hundreds of thousands of distinct CDR3 sequences, 11% of which occur a single time. The leading ten clones occupy around 20% of the sample. The starting material was PBMCs, obtained on the day of the first yellow fever vaccination. Every receptor here comes from a man between 18 and 29 years old who received the YFV17D yellow fever vaccine.

The sample holds many counts of this clonotype. The chain employs TRBV6-6 and TRBJ2-7; D remains unclear. The CDR3 runs to 12 residues. The V end was cut by 4 bases, the J end by 6 bases, with 10 bases between. Germline CDR1 reads MNHNY; CDR2 reads SVGAGI (reference sequence). The CDR3 protein is CASSLETREQYF. The CDR3 nucleotides read TGTGCCAGCAGTTTGGAAACCCGCGAGCAGTACTTC.

The sample holds a few counts of this clonotype. V and J are TRBV5-4 and TRBJ2-7; 9 bases fit TRBD2. The CDR3 covers 15 residues. Germline CDR1 is SGHNT and CDR2 is YYREEE (reference sequence). V was clipped by 4 bases and J by 4 bases; unmatched bases: 9. The DNA of the CDR3 is TGTGCCAGCAGCCACGGGAGCGGGGGGACTTACGAGCAGTACGTC. Translation gives CASSHGSGGTYEQYV.

This clonotype was seen a handful of times. The gene calls are TRBV4-3 and TRBJ2-5; no clear D gene. The CDR3 loop spans 18 amino acids. Trimming shortened V by 0 bases and J by 1 base, and 18 bases separated the two germline ends. Germline V lookup: CDR1 LGHNA, CDR2 YSLEER. DNA for the CDR3: TGCGCCAGCAGCCAAGAAAGGAACGGTGCTAGGTCCCAAGAGACCCAGTACTTC. It codes for CASSQERNGARSQETQYF.

This clonotype was seen only a few times. The genes are TRBV5-1 and TRBJ2-7, with D perhaps TRBD1 (7 bases). The CDR3 sequence is 16 residues long. Trimming took off 4 bases at V and 0 bases at J, with 17 bases between the two ends. CDR1 and CDR2 from the germline V gene are SGHRS and YFSETQ. CDR3 bases: TGCGCCAGCAGCCTGACCCCAGGGGGGAGCTCCTACGAGCAGTACTTC. Protein sequence: CASSLTPGGSSYEQYF. Drawing the rest from reference TRBV5-1 and TRBJ2-7, the complete variable domain is KAGVTQTPRYLIKTRGQQVTLSCSPISGHRSVSWYQQTPGQGLQFLFEYFSETQRNKGNFPGRFSGRQFSNSRSEMNVSTLELGDSALYLCASSLTPGGSSYEQYFGPGTRLTVT.

The table lists this clonotype with a few counts. This chain joins TRBV28 and TRBJ1-5; maybe TRBD1 (5 bases). V was pared by 4 bases and J by 5 bases, with 18 bases between. Germline CDR1 reads MDHEN; CDR2 reads SYDVKM. CDR3 length equals 16 residues. CDR3 coding DNA: TGTGCCAGCAGTTCGGCCTTAGGGGACGGGGATCAGCCCCAGCATTTT. Protein: CASSSALGDGDQPQHF. Using reference TRBV28 and TRBJ1-5 for the parts outside the CDR3, the full variable domain is DVKVTQSSRYLVKRTGEKVFLECVQDMDHENMFWYRQDPGLGLRLIYFSYDVKMKEKGDIPEGYSVSREKKERFSLILESASTNQTSMYLCASSSALGDGDQPQHFGDGTRLSIL.

The V gene is TRBV7-9, the J gene TRBJ1-1; possibly TRBD1 for D (6 bases). Germline CDR1 reads SEHNR; CDR2 reads FQNEAQ (reference sequence). V lost 5 bases and J 4 bases, leaving 14 bases between the germline ends. The CDR3 has 14 residues. The CDR3 loop reads CASSAQGGGTEAFF. In DNA, the CDR3 is TGTGCCAGCAGCGCACAGGGCGGTGGCACTGAAGCTTTCTTT.

CDR3 in amino acids: CASSLTDTGTQYF. The CDR3, as DNA: TGTGCCAGCAGCTTAACCGACACGGGGACCCAGTACTTC. The chain uses TRBV7-8 and TRBJ2-5; D unclear. The CDR3 extends over 13 amino acids. V shed 2 bases and J shed 7 bases, with 11 bases lying between them. Germline V gene data show CDR1 as SGHVS and CDR2 as FQNEAQ.

A few counts support this clonotype. This sequence joins TRBV6-2 or TRBV6-3 and TRBJ2-3; D unclear. Trimming cost V 7 bases and J 6 bases, with 29 bases left between them. The CDR3 is 18 residues long. The germline V gene has CDR1 MNHEY and CDR2 SVGEGT. CDR3 nucleotides: TGTGCCAGCACCCCCTCCTCCTGGGCAGACACCCTCACGGATACGCAGTATTTT. Translating it yields CASTPSSWADTLTDTQYF.

The V gene is TRBV9, the J gene TRBJ1-6; D is unclear. CDR1 SGDLS and CDR2 YYNGEE come from the germline V gene. The CDR3 runs 14 residues. V was cut by 2 bases and J by 7 bases, with 10 bases left in between. The CDR3 DNA is TGTGCCAGCAGCGTTTATTTGGGGAATTCACCCCTCCACTTT. Translating gives CASSVYLGNSPLHF.

This clonotype was observed a handful of times. This chain connects TRBV9 to TRBJ1-1; D may be TRBD1 (5 bases). The CDR3 consists of 15 residues. With 0 bases removed from V and 4 bases from J, the gap between germline ends came to 13 bases. CDR1 and CDR2 (germline): SGDLS, YYNGEE. In DNA form, the CDR3 reads TGTGCCAGCAGCGTAGATCGGGGCCAGAGCACTGAAGCTTTCTTT. Protein product: CASSVDRGQSTEAFF.

The chain combines TRBV12-3 or TRBV12-4 with TRBJ2-1; 7 nucleotides match TRBD1. V shed 3 bases, J shed 4 bases, and the junction held 6 bases outside the gene matches. This CDR3 region has 15 residues. The CDR3 loop is CASSFGTAPYNEQFF. CDR3 nucleotide sequence: TGTGCCAGCAGTTTTGGGACAGCCCCTTACAATGAGCAGTTCTTC.

CDR3 sequence (DNA): TGTGCCAGCAGCTTACATCGGGGGGTCGATGAGCAGTTCTTC. Amino acids: CASSLHRGVDEQFF. This rearrangement joins TRBV7-9 to TRBJ2-1; 7 nucleotides match TRBD2. Germline values: CDR1 SEHNR, CDR2 FQNEAQ (reference sequence). The CDR3 has 14 amino acids. Trimming took 2 bases from V and 8 from J; bases not matched to a gene: 6.

Only a few counts were recorded for this clonotype. The chain joins TRBV5-1 to TRBJ2-1; possible D gene TRBD2, 5 bases. V lost 4 bases, J lost 8 bases, and 7 bases lay in between. Germline CDR1 reads SGHRS; CDR2 reads YFSETQ. CDR3 length: 11 amino acids. The CDR3 spells CASSAGDEQFF. For the CDR3, the DNA is TGCGCCAGCAGCGCGGGCGATGAGCAGTTCTTC.